The next 23 T cell receptor beta chains were all read from a single sample in a study of T-cell reconstitution after alpha-beta-depleted transplantation in children. This sample's TCRbeta library carried unique molecular identifier barcodes. TCRdb redid the calling of the PCR reads with MiXCR, one entry per CDR3 protein. The sample contains fewer than 550,000 distinct CDR3 sequences, around 10% of which appear only once. Sequencing used PBMCs, mostly from graft donor cells, obtained 180 days after TCRalphabeta/CD19-depleted stem cell transplant. The receptors originated from a female patient aged 2-9 years who had a stem cell transplant for aplastic anemia, so the T cells may come from the graft donor.

This clonotype came up many times. V and J are TRBV12-3 or TRBV12-4 and TRBJ1-1; 9 bases agree with TRBD1. J gave up 3 bases and V 3 bases, and 8 bases lay outside the gene matches. CDR3 length: 16 residues. The DNA for the CDR3 is TGTGCCAGCAGTTTTGACAGGGGGTGGTTGTACACTGAAGCTTTCTTT. This sequence encodes CASSFDRGWLYTEAFF.

The J gene is TRBJ2-7, the V gene TRBV7-6; 7 bases map to TRBD2. The V gene end was trimmed by 0 bases and the J gene end by 6 bases; junction bases not matched to a gene: 11. The CDR3 is made up of 16 amino acids. Germline assignment: CDR1 SGHVS and CDR2 FNYEAQ. The CDR3: CASSLALGGRKSEQYF. The CDR3 coding sequence is TGTGCCAGCAGCTTAGCGTTGGGCGGGAGAAAGTCCGAGCAGTACTTC.

The V gene is TRBV28, the J gene TRBJ2-6, with a tentative D call TRBD1 (5 bases). The CDR3 consists of 16 residues. Germline V gene data show CDR1 as MDHEN and CDR2 as SYDVKM. Trimming left V 1 base short and J 0 bases short, with 7 bases between. The CDR3 sequence is CASSLFRASGANVLTF. The CDR3 DNA is TGTGCCAGCAGTTTATTCAGGGCCTCTGGGGCCAACGTCCTGACTTTC.

The chain combines TRBV7-9 with TRBJ2-1, with D unresolved. V was cut by 10 bases and J by 0 bases, with 22 bases left in between. This CDR3 contains 17 residues. Germline V lookup: CDR1 SEHNR, CDR2 FQNEAQ (reference sequence). CDR3 sequence reads: CAIGPSPFRSSYNEQFF. CDR3 sequence (DNA): TGTGCCATCGGCCCCAGTCCCTTTCGGAGCTCCTACAATGAGCAGTTCTTC.

This clonotype was detected only a few times. The chain employs TRBV4-2 and TRBJ2-1; D may be TRBD1 (6 bases). This CDR3 has 14 residues. The germline CDR1 and CDR2 sequences are LGHNA and YNFKEQ. Trimming removed 4 bases at V and 5 bases at J, with 12 bases between. The CDR3 DNA is TGTGCCAGCAGCCGCCGGGACATCCACAATGAGCAGTTCTTC. This gives the protein CASSRRDIHNEQFF.

This clonotype was seen a handful of times. The rearrangement links TRBV29-1 to TRBJ1-1; D is unclear. V gave up 8 bases and J gave up 1 base, with 17 bases separating them. Germline lookup yields CDR1 SQVTM and CDR2 ANQGSEA. This CDR3 is 14 amino acids long. The CDR3 here is CSSRARPENTEAFF. The CDR3 DNA sequence: TGCAGCTCTAGGGCCCGACCGGAGAACACTGAAGCTTTCTTT.

This clonotype was counted only a few times. This sequence joins TRBV20-1 and TRBJ1-1, with D possibly TRBD1 on 6 matching bases. Germline CDR1 and CDR2: DFQATT and SNEGSKA (reference sequence). The length of the CDR3 is 11 residues. V lost 5 bases to trimming and J lost 4 bases, with 8 bases between them. The CDR3 reads CSAFRGTEAFF. CDR3 nucleotides: TGCAGTGCTTTCAGGGGCACTGAAGCTTTCTTT.

At least ten counts were recorded for this clonotype. The J gene is TRBJ1-4, the V gene TRBV29-1; D uncertain. CDR3 length: 11 residues. Trimming pared 4 bases from V and 8 bases from J, leaving 8 bases between. Germline assignment: CDR1 SQVTM and CDR2 ANQGSEA. CDR3 protein: CSVGRSEKLFF. The CDR3 bases are TGCAGCGTTGGCAGGAGCGAAAAACTGTTTTTT.

This clonotype was observed a handful of times. The CDR3 spells CASSQDTDRAYPSGTRGFTGELFF. CDR3 nucleotides: TGCGCCAGCAGCCAAGATACGGACAGGGCCTATCCTTCTGGGACTAGAGGTTTCACCGGGGAGCTGTTTTTT. V gene TRBV4-1 combines with J gene TRBJ2-2; D is perhaps TRBD1 or TRBD2 (8 bases each). Trimming pared 0 bases from V and 4 bases from J, leaving 36 bases between. The CDR3 runs to 24 residues. The V gene's germline CDR1 is MGHRA and CDR2 YSYEKL.

A remark on this clonotype: The junction and the germline gene differ at one end; a read error may be behind it. The V gene is TRBV5-1, the J gene TRBJ2-6, with TRBD1 identical over 8 bases. Germline CDR1 reads SGHRS; CDR2 reads YFSETQ. This CDR3 region has 21 residues. DNA for the CDR3: TGCGCCAGCAGCCCCCGGGACGTTGAGACAGGGGCTCCCTCTGGGGCCAACGGCCTGACTTTC. Its protein is CASSPRDVETGAPSGANGLTF. The complete variable domain, with remaining parts taken from reference TRBV5-1 and TRBJ2-6, reads KAGVTQTPRYLIKTRGQQVTLSCSPISGHRSVSWYQQTPGQGLQFLFEYFSETQRNKGNFPGRFSGRQFSNSRSEMNVSTLELGDSALYLCASSPRDVETGAPSGANGLTFGAGSRLTVL.

The chain is built from TRBV13 and TRBJ2-1, with 7 bases that match TRBD1. V shed 4 bases and J 6 bases; nucleotides not matched to a gene: 15. The CDR3 covers 17 residues. CDR1 is PRHDT, CDR2 FYEKMQ, per germline (reference sequence). Here the CDR3 reads CASSSHRTGSFSNEQFF. CDR3 coding DNA: TGTGCCAGCAGCTCCCACAGGACAGGCTCTTTTAGCAATGAGCAGTTCTTC.

The chain recombines TRBV28 with TRBJ1-6; D is perhaps TRBD1 (5 bases). V was cut by 3 bases and J by 15 bases, with 18 bases left in between. The germline gives CDR1 MDHEN, CDR2 SYDVKM. The CDR3 has 14 residues. CDR3 loop: CASSLGQGPLNLHF. As DNA, the CDR3 is TGTGCCAGCAGTTTGGGGCAGGGTCCCTTGAACCTCCACTTT.

This clonotype was seen a handful of times. The rearrangement uses TRBV6-2 or TRBV6-3 and TRBJ1-4; D is perhaps TRBD1 (5 bases). V was trimmed by 5 bases and J by 0 bases, leaving 22 bases between them. The V gene's germline CDR1 is MNHEY and CDR2 SVGEGT. CDR3 length equals 19 residues. The CDR3 spells CASSGTTASKEPTNEKLFF. The CDR3 DNA sequence: TGTGCCAGCAGTGGAACGACAGCCTCTAAGGAGCCAACTAATGAAAAACTGTTTTTT.

The chain carries TRBV18 and TRBJ1-1; D unresolved. Trimming pared 9 bases from V and 4 bases from J, leaving 21 bases between. The CDR3 is 15 residues long. Germline CDR1 KGHSH, CDR2 LQKENI. CDR3 protein: CASFSGVRLTTEAFF. CDR3 nucleotides: TGTGCCAGTTTCAGTGGGGTTCGTCTGACCACTGAAGCTTTCTTT. Full variable domain (rest looked up from reference TRBV18 and TRBJ1-1): NAGVMQNPRHLVRRRGQEARLRCSPMKGHSHVYWYRQLPEEGLKFMVYLQKENIIDESGMPKERFSAEFPKEGPSILRIQQVVRGDSAAYFCASFSGVRLTTEAFFGQGTRLTVV.

This clonotype has a handful of counts. The genes are TRBV20-1 and TRBJ2-1; possibly TRBD2 for D (6 bases). V lost 5 bases to trimming and J lost 0 bases, with 14 bases between them. The V gene's germline CDR1 is DFQATT and CDR2 SNEGSKA (reference sequence). The CDR3 has 15 residues. CDR3 in amino acids: CSAPKTRSSYNEQFF. CDR3 coding DNA: TGCAGTGCTCCCAAGACTAGGAGCTCCTACAATGAGCAGTTCTTC.

The chain is built from TRBV20-1 and TRBJ1-1, with D hard to call. Trimming removed 4 bases at V and 4 bases at J, with 10 bases between. Germline CDR1 is DFQATT and CDR2 is SNEGSKA (reference sequence). The CDR3 runs to 12 residues. The chain's CDR3 is CSATQVSTEAFF. CDR3 in DNA: TGCAGTGCTACCCAGGTGAGCACTGAAGCTTTCTTT.

The chain links TRBV29-1 to TRBJ2-7, with 9 bases identical to TRBD1. V was pared by 6 bases and J by 2 bases, with 8 bases of the junction left unmatched. Per germline, CDR1 SQVTM and CDR2 ANQGSEA. The CDR3 consists of 14 residues. CDR3 in amino acids: CSVQQGAGAYEQYF. As DNA, the CDR3 is TGCAGCGTACAACAGGGGGCGGGGGCCTACGAGCAGTACTTC.

There are a few counts of this clonotype. The gene calls are TRBV27 and TRBJ2-2; no reliable D call. This CDR3 comprises 13 residues. The germline V gene has CDR1 MNHEY and CDR2 SMNVEV (reference sequence). Trimming cost V 6 bases and J 0 bases, with 5 bases left between them. In DNA form, the CDR3 reads TGTGCCAGCAGGTCCCCGAACACCGGGGAGCTGTTTTTT. Protein sequence: CASRSPNTGELFF.

In its sample, this clonotype was seen a few times. V gene TRBV12-3 or TRBV12-4 combines with J gene TRBJ1-2; 9 nucleotides align to TRBD1. V gave up 5 bases and J gave up 4 bases; unmatched junction bases: 8. The CDR3 is made up of 15 amino acids. CDR3 DNA: TGTGCCAGCAGTCCGCCTACAGGGGGCGTCTATGGCTACACCTTC. Its protein product is CASSPPTGGVYGYTF.

There are a few counts of this clonotype. This chain connects TRBV7-2 to TRBJ2-3; D not resolved. Germline-derived CDR1 and CDR2 are SGHTA and FQGNSA. V was trimmed by 5 bases and J by 7 bases, leaving 19 bases between them. The CDR3 spans 15 residues. The CDR3 region is CASSPREGYLNTQYF. CDR3 sequence (DNA): TGTGCCAGCAGCCCGCGCGAAGGGTATCTAAATACGCAGTATTTT.

The chain uses TRBV6-2 or TRBV6-3 and TRBJ2-7; D is perhaps TRBD1 or TRBD2 (10 bases each). The germline V gene encodes CDR1 MNHEY and CDR2 SVGEGT. Trimming took 3 bases from V and 12 from J, leaving 30 bases between them. The CDR3 extends over 17 amino acids. The CDR3 protein is CASSYPPGQGTSAGRYF. In nucleotides, the CDR3 is TGTGCCAGCAGTTATCCGCCGGGACAGGGGACTAGCGCGGGACGGTACTTC.

This clonotype came up a few times. The chain carries TRBV5-1 and TRBJ1-1; D remains unclear. There are 13 residues in the CDR3. Germline V gene sequence: CDR1 SGHRS, CDR2 YFSETQ. V lost 8 bases and J 3 bases, leaving 14 bases between the germline ends. The CDR3 sequence: CASQSRQDTEAFF. The CDR3 region has the DNA TGCGCCAGTCAGTCCCGGCAGGACACTGAAGCTTTCTTT.

This rearrangement joins TRBV28 to TRBJ1-2; TRBD1 is a possible D gene (5 bases). Per the germline V gene, CDR1 is MDHEN and CDR2 is SYDVKM. This CDR3 has 13 residues. Trimming took off 5 bases at V and 4 bases at J, with 11 bases between the two ends. DNA for the CDR3: TGTGCCAGCAGTCTCGACAGCTTCTATGGCTACACCTTC. Its translation is CASSLDSFYGYTF.